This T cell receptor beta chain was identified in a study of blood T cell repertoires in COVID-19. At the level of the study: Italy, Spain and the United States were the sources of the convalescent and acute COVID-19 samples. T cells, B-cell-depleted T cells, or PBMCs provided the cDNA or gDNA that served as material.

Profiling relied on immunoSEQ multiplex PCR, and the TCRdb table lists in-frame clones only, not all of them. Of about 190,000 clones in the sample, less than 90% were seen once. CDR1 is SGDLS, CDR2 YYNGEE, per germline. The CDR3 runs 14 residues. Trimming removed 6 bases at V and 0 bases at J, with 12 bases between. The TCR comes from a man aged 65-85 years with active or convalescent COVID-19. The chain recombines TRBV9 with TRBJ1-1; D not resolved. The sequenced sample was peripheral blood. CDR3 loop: CASTTNLLNTEAFF. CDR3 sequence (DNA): TGTGCCAGCACTACTAATCTTTTGAACACTGAAGCTTTCTTT.